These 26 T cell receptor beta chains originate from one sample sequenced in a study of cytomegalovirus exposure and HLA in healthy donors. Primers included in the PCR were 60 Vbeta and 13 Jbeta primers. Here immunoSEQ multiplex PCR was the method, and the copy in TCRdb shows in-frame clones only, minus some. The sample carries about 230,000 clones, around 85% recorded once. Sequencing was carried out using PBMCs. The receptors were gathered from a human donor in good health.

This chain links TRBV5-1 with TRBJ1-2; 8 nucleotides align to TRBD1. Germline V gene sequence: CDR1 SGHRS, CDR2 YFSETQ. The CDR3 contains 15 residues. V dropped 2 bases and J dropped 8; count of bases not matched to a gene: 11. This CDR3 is CASSFTGTGGRGYTF. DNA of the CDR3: TGCGCCAGCAGCTTTACCGGGACAGGAGGGAGAGGCTACACCTTC.

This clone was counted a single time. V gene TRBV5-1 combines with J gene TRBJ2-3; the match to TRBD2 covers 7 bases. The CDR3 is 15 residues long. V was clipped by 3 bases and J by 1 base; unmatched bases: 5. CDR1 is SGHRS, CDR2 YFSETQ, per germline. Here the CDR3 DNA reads TGCGCCAGCAGCTCCGGACTAGAGGGCACAGATACGCAGTATTTT. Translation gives CASSSGLEGTDTQYF.

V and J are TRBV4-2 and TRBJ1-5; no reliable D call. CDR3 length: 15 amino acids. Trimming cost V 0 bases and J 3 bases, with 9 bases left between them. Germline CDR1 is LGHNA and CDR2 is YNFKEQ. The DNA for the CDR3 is TGTGCCAGCAGCCAAGATCAACATACCAATCAGCCCCAGCATTTT. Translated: CASSQDQHTNQPQHF.

The CDR3 region has the DNA TGTGCCAGCTCACTTACCCGGGGGGAGTACACCGGGGAGCTGTTTTTT. Translation: CASSLTRGEYTGELFF. V usage is TRBV18 and J usage is TRBJ2-2; TRBD2 agrees at 7 bases. The germline CDR1 and CDR2 sequences are KGHSH and LQKENI. The V segment lost 4 bases and the J segment 3 bases; nucleotides outside the gene matches: 8. This CDR3 has 16 residues.

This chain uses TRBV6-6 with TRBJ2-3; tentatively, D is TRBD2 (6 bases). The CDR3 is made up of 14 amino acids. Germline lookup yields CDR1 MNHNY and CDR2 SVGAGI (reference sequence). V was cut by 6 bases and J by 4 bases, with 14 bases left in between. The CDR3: CASRWETSADTQYF. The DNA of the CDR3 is TGTGCCAGCAGGTGGGAGACTAGTGCAGATACGCAGTATTTT.

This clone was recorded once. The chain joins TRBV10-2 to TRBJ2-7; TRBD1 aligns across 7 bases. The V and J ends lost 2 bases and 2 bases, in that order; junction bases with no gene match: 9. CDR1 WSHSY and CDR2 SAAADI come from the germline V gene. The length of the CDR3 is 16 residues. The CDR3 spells CASSELWIQGAYEQYF. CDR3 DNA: TGCGCCAGCAGTGAGCTCTGGATCCAGGGGGCCTACGAGCAGTACTTC.

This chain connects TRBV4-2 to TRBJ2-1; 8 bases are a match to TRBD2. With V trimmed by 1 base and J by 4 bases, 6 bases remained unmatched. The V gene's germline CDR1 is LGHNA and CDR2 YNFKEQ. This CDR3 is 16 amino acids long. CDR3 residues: CASSQAGLDLYNEQFF. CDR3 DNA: TGTGCCAGCAGCCAAGCGGGACTAGACTTGTACAATGAGCAGTTCTTC.

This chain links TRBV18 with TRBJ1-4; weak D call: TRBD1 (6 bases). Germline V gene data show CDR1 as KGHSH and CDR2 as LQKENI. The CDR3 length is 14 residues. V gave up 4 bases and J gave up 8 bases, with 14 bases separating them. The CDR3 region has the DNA TGTGCCAGCTCACAAATACAGGGTCTCGAAAAACTGTTTTTT. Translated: CASSQIQGLEKLFF.

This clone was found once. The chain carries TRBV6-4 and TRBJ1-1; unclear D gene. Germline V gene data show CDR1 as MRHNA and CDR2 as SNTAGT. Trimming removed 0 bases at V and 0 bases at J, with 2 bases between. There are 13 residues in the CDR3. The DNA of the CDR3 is TGTGCCAGCAGTGACTCCGTGAACACTGAAGCTTTCTTT. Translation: CASSDSVNTEAFF.

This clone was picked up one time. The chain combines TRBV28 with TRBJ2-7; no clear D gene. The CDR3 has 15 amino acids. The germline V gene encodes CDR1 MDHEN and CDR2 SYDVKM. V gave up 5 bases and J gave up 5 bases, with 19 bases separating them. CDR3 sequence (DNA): TGTGCCAGCAGTCTCAGATCAACTGTGAGGAACGAGCAGTACTTC. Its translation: CASSLRSTVRNEQYF.

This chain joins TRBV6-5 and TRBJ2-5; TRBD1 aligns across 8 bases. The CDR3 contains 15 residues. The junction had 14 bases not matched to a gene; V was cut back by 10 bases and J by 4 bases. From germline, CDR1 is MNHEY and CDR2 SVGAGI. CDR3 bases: TGTGCCACCACTTGGACAGGGTCGCTCCGAGAGACCCAGTACTTC. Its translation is CATTWTGSLRETQYF.

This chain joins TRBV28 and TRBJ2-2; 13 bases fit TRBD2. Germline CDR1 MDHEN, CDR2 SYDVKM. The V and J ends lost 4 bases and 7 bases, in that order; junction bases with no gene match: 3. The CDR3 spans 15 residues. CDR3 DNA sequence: TGTGCCAGCAGTTCGACTAGCGGGAGGATCGGGGAGCTGTTTTTT. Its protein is CASSSTSGRIGELFF. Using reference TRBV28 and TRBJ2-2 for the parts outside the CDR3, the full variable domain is DVKVTQSSRYLVKRTGEKVFLECVQDMDHENMFWYRQDPGLGLRLIYFSYDVKMKEKGDIPEGYSVSREKKERFSLILESASTNQTSMYLCASSSTSGRIGELFFGEGSRLTVL.

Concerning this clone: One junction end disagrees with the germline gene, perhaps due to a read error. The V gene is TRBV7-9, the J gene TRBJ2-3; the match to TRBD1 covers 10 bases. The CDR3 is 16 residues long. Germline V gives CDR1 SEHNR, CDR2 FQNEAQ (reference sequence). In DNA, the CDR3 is TGTTCCAGCAGCTTTGACAGGGGGCTAGCGGGAGATACGCAGTATTTT. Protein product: CSSSFDRGLAGDTQYF.

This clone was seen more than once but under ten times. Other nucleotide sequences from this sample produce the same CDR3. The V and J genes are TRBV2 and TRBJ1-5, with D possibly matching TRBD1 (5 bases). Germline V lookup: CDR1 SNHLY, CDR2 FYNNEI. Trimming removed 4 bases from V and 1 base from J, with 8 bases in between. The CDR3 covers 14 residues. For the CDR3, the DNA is TGTGCCAGCAGTGGCGGGGGAAGCAATCAGCCCCAGCATTTT. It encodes CASSGGGSNQPQHF.

The CDR3 DNA sequence: TGTGCCAGCAGTTATCATAGGGACAGAGCCTACGAGCAGTACTTC. Translated, it gives CASSYHRDRAYEQYF. V and J are TRBV27 and TRBJ2-7, with 7 positions matching TRBD1. The CDR3 runs 15 residues. The V segment lost 4 bases and the J segment 2 bases; nucleotides outside the gene matches: 8. The germline V gene encodes CDR1 MNHEY and CDR2 SMNVEV (reference sequence).

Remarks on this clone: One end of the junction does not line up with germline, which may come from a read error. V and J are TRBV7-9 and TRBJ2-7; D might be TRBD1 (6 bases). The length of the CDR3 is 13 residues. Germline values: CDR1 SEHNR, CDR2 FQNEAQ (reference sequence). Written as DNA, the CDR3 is TGTTCCAGCAGCCCAGGGGACTCCTACGAGCAGTACTTC. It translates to CSSSPGDSYEQYF. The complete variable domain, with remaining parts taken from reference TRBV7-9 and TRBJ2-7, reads DTGVSQNPRHKITKRGQNVTFRCDPISEHNRLYWYRQTLGQGPEFLTYFQNEAQLEKSRLLSDRFSAERPKGSFSTLEIQRTEQGDSAMYLCSSSPGDSYEQYFGPGTRLTVT.

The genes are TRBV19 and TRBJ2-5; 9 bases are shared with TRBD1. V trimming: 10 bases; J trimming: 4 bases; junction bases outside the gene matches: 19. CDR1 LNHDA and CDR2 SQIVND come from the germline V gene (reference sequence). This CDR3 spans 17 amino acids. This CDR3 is CATEVSPGTGGRETQYF. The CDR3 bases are TGTGCCACCGAAGTGTCCCCGGGAACAGGGGGCCGAGAGACCCAGTACTTC. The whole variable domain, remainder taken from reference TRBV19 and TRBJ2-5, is DGGITQSPKYLFRKEGQNVTLSCEQNLNHDAMYWYRQDPGQGLRLIYYSQIVNDFQKGDIAEGYSVSREKKESFPLTVTSAQKNPTAFYLCATEVSPGTGGRETQYFGPGTRLLVL.

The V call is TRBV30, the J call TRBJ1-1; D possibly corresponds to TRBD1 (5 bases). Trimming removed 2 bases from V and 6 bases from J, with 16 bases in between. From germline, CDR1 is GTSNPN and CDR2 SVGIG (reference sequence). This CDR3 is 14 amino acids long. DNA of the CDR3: TGTGCCTGGAGTACGGGACTGCGCCCTCCTGAAGCTTTCTTT. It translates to CAWSTGLRPPEAFF. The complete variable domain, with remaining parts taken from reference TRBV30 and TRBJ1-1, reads SQTIHQWPATLVQPVGSPLSLECTVEGTSNPNLYWYRQAAGRGLQLLFYSVGIGQISSEVPQNLSASRPQDRQFILSSKKLLLSDSGFYLCAWSTGLRPPEAFFGQGTRLTVV.

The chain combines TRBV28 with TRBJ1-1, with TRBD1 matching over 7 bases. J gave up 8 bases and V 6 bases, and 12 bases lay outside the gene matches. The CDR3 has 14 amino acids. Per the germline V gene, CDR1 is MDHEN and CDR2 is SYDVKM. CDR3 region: CASRAGTENREAFF. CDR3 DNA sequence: TGTGCCAGCAGGGCGGGGACAGAGAACCGAGAAGCTTTCTTT.

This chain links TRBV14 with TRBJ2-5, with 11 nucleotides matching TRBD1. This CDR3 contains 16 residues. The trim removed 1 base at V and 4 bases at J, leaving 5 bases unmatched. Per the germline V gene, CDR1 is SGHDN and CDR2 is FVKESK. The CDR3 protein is CASSQGTGGYPETQYF. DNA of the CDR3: TGTGCCAGCAGCCAAGGGACAGGGGGCTACCCAGAGACCCAGTACTTC.

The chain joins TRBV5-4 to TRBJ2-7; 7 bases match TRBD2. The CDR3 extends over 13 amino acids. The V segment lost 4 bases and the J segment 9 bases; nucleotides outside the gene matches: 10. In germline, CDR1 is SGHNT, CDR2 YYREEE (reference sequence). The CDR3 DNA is TGTGCCAGCAGCGGAGTGGGAGGGCCTAGGCAGTACTTC. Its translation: CASSGVGGPRQYF.

The CDR3 DNA is TGTGCCAGCAGTGGAGGGACAGGGCGAGAGACCCAGTACTTC. Encoded protein: CASSGGTGRETQYF. The V gene is TRBV6-1, the J gene TRBJ2-5; 9 positions match TRBD1. This CDR3 is built from 14 residues. Per germline, CDR1 MNHNS and CDR2 SASEGT. Losses at the gene ends were 4 bases for V and 4 bases for J; bases not matched to a gene: 4.

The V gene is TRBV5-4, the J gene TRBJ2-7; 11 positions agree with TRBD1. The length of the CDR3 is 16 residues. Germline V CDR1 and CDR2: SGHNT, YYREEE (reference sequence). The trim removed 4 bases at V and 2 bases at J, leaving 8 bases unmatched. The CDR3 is CASSPGGDRGTYEQYF. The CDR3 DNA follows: TGTGCCAGCAGCCCCGGGGGGGACAGGGGGACCTACGAGCAGTACTTC.

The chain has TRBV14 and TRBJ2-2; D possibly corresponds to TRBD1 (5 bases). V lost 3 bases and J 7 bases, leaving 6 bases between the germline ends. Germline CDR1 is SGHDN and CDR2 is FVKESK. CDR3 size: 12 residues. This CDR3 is CASSHRGGELFF. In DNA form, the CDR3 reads TGTGCCAGCAGCCATAGGGGCGGGGAGCTGTTTTTT.

As DNA, the CDR3 is TGTGCCAGCAGCCACCGCCCCGGGGGGAACACCGGGGAGCTGTTTTTT. Protein sequence: CASSHRPGGNTGELFF. V usage is TRBV7-2 and J usage is TRBJ2-2, with D perhaps TRBD2 (6 bases). CDR3 length: 16 amino acids. Trimming took off 5 bases at V and 1 base at J, with 14 bases between the two ends. CDR1 is SGHTA, CDR2 FQGNSA, per germline.

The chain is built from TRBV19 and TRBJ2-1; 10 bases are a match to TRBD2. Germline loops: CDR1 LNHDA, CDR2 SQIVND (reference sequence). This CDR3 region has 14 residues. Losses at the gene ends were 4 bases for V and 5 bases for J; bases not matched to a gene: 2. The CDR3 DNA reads TGTGCCAGTAGTAACGGACTAGCGGACAATGAGCAGTTCTTC. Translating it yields CASSNGLADNEQFF.